The TCR beta chain described here comes from a study of T cells in Graves' hyperthyroidism and ophthalmopathy. There were TCR beta CDR3 regions amplified from RNA transcripts. The study used the HTBI primer set for a first-round RT-PCR of the TCR CDR3. Using its own MiXCR run on the multiplex PCR reads, TCRdb lists one record per CDR3 protein. Here the sample spans about 290,000 distinct CDR3 sequences, roughly 15% being singletons. Germline CDR1 DFQATT, CDR2 SNEGSKA (reference sequence). The V end was cut by 8 bases, the J end by 3 bases, with 23 bases between. There are 16 residues in the CDR3. If no ophthalmopathy progression occurred within 18 months, Graves' hyperthyroidism was stable.

This clonotype originated in a man between 25 and 39 years old with Graves' hyperthyroidism. This chain uses TRBV20-1 with TRBJ2-1; no definite D call. Source material: blood. The CDR3: CSFEIGRPTYYNEQFF. The CDR3 nucleotides read TGCAGTTTTGAGATCGGGCGTCCTACCTACTACAATGAGCAGTTCTTC.